This TCR beta chain was profiled in a study of blood T cells in healthy people across ages. About the research overall: Template switching captured about one barcoded beta molecule per two T cells.

A second PCR of 7 to 11 cycles used a sample-barcoded 5' primer and a J-beta primer mix. Each TCR beta cDNA got a 12-nucleotide random molecular identifier. TCRdb re-analysed the 5' RACE reads in MiXCR, keeping a single row per CDR3 protein. The table includes about 1 million distinct CDR3 sequences, more than 35% detected once. The CDR3 runs to 16 residues. Germline lookup yields CDR1 LGHDT and CDR2 YNNKEL (reference sequence). V trimming: 4 bases; J trimming: 11 bases; junction bases outside the gene matches: 10. Aged roughly 6 to 90, donors were systemically healthy Caucasians from Russia. Sequenced: blood. This sequence joins TRBV3-1 and TRBJ2-5; 16 nucleotides match TRBD2. The TCR was taken from a woman aged 55 to 70 in good health. The CDR3 spells CASSLTGLAGGNEQYF. CDR3 DNA: TGTGCCAGCAGCCTGACGGGACTAGCGGGGGGGAATGAGCAGTACTTC.